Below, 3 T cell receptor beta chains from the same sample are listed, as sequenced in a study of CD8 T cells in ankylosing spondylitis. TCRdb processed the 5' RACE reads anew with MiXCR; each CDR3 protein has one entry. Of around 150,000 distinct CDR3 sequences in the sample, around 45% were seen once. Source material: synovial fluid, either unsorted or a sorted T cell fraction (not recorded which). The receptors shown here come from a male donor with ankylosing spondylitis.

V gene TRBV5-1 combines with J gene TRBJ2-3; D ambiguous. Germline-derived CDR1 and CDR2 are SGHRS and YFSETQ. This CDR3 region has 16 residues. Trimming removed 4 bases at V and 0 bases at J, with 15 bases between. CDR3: CASSPYPQGSTDTQYF. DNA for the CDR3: TGCGCCAGCAGCCCCTACCCGCAAGGGAGCACAGATACGCAGTATTTT.

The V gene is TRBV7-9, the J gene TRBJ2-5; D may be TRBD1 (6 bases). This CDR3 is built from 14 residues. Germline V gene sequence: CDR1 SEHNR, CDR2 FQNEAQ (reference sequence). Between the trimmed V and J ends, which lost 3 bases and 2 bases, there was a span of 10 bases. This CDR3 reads CASSLRQVQETQYF. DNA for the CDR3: TGTGCCAGCAGCTTGCGACAGGTTCAAGAGACCCAGTACTTC.

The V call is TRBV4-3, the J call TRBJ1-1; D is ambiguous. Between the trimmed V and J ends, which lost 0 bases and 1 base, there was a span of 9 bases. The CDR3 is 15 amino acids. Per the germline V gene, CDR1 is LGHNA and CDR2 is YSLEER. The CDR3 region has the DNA TGCGCCAGCAGCCAAGAACCGCGGGCGAACACTGAAGCTTTCTTT. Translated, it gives CASSQEPRANTEAFF.